The 32 T cell receptor beta chains below were found in one sample sequenced in a study of beta chain features in type 1 diabetes. Study conclusions and caveats: Within each of all four CD4+ subsets, Type 1 diabetes patients had TCRB CDR3s that were moderately but significantly shorter.

The antigens for these receptors are not known. The authors reverse transcribed all of the isolated RNA, so sequencing captured expressed TCRB transcripts. Produced via immunoSEQ multiplex PCR; TCRdb's table is partial and in-frame only. The sample consists of hundreds of thousands of clones, over 12% of them appearing once. Sequencing used naive CD4+ T cells from blood. These receptors came from a man in his late teens or twenties with type 1 diabetes.

This clone has only a few counts. The rearrangement links TRBV27 to TRBJ2-5; TRBD1 matches 8 bases. There are 12 residues in the CDR3. V dropped 7 bases and J dropped 3; count of bases not matched to a gene: 1. CDR1 MNHEY and CDR2 SMNVEV come from the germline V gene (reference sequence). CDR3 DNA sequence: TGTGCCAGCAAGACAGGGGAAGAGACCCAGTACTTC. Translation: CASKTGEETQYF.

This clone has just a few counts. The chain recombines TRBV11-1 with TRBJ2-5; the match to TRBD1 covers 8 bases. This CDR3 comprises 14 residues. Germline V lookup: CDR1 SGHAT, CDR2 FQDESV (reference sequence). J gave up 2 bases and V 4 bases, and 3 bases lay outside the gene matches. CDR3 coding DNA: TGTGCCAGCAGCTCCAGGGACAGGCAAGAGACCCAGTACTTC. Its protein is CASSSRDRQETQYF.

The chain links TRBV7-9 to TRBJ2-7, with D perhaps assigned TRBD1 or TRBD2 (7 bases each). V was clipped by 5 bases and J by 6 bases, with 20 bases between them. This CDR3 is built from 15 residues. Germline assignment: CDR1 SEHNR and CDR2 FQNEAQ (reference sequence). CDR3 DNA sequence: TGTGCCAGCAGCGCCATGGGGAGGGGGCGGAGCGAGCAGTACTTC. It translates to CASSAMGRGRSEQYF.

This clone was detected only a few times. The identical CDR3 is also encoded by other nucleotide sequences in the sample. V usage is TRBV28 and J usage is TRBJ1-2; D is ambiguous. The V and J ends lost 3 bases and 8 bases respectively, with 13 bases between them. The CDR3 has 13 amino acids. The germline V gene encodes CDR1 MDHEN and CDR2 SYDVKM. CDR3: CASSLPGIGGYTF. Written as DNA, the CDR3 is TGTGCCAGCAGTTTGCCCGGGATCGGCGGCTACACCTTC.

V and J are TRBV7-6 and TRBJ2-7, with D possibly being TRBD2 (6 bases). CDR1 is SGHVS, CDR2 FNYEAQ, per germline. The CDR3 is 14 residues long. V was trimmed by 4 bases and J by 2 bases, leaving 12 bases between them. CDR3 nucleotide sequence: TGTGCCAGCAGCTCATTAGCGGTCCCCTACGAGCAGTACTTC. It encodes CASSSLAVPYEQYF.

This chain connects TRBV4-2 to TRBJ1-3; D is perhaps TRBD1 (5 bases). Germline loops: CDR1 LGHNA, CDR2 YNFKEQ. Deletions cut 2 bases from V and 8 bases from J, with 19 bases between. The CDR3 contains 16 residues. CDR3 loop: CASSQSKGLYQDTIYF. In DNA form, the CDR3 reads TGTGCCAGCAGCCAAAGCAAGGGGCTTTATCAAGACACCATATATTTT.

Turning to this clone: In the same sample, other DNA sequences code for this CDR3. DNA for the CDR3: TGCGCCAGCAGCTTGGCATTAGCGGGAGATGAGACCCAGTACTTC. It yields the protein CASSLALAGDETQYF. This chain uses TRBV5-1 with TRBJ2-5; 9 bases fit TRBD2. The germline CDR1 and CDR2 sequences are SGHRS and YFSETQ. V lost 0 bases, J lost 5 bases, and 5 bases stayed unmatched. The CDR3 runs 15 residues.

V and J are TRBV30 and TRBJ2-7; a weak D match, TRBD2 (5 bases). CDR3 length equals 13 residues. V was cut by 5 bases and J by 4 bases, with 15 bases left in between. The V gene's germline CDR1 is GTSNPN and CDR2 SVGIG (reference sequence). CDR3 DNA sequence: TGTGCCTGGGGCTTCACCGGGAAATACGAGCAGTACTTC. The encoded protein is CAWGFTGKYEQYF.

This clone was counted between two and nine times. The V call is TRBV28, the J call TRBJ2-3; the D is unclear. Germline V CDR1 and CDR2: MDHEN, SYDVKM. V lost 4 bases and J lost 1, with 15 bases in between. The CDR3 has 16 amino acids. The CDR3 DNA sequence: TGTGCCAGCAGTTCCCCTAACGGGTGGGGCACAGATACGCAGTATTTT. This codes for CASSSPNGWGTDTQYF.

V gene TRBV21-1 combines with J gene TRBJ2-1. TRBV21-1 is annotated as a pseudogene. The CDR3 is 12 amino acids. Here the CDR3 reads CASSKGHNEQFF. The CDR3 bases are TGTGCCAGCAGCAAAGGTCACAATGAGCAGTTCTTC.

Here the CDR3 reads CASSPGANEQFF. CDR3 nucleotides: TGTGCCAGCAGTCCCGGGGCCAATGAGCAGTTCTTC. This chain connects TRBV6-6 to TRBJ2-1; D assignment may be TRBD1 or TRBD2 (5 bases each). CDR1 MNHNY and CDR2 SVGAGI come from the germline V gene (reference sequence). CDR3 length: 12 residues. Trimming removed 5 bases at V and 6 bases at J, with 8 bases between.

The chain recombines TRBV7-9 with TRBJ1-1, with 8 nucleotides matching TRBD1. The CDR3 is 16 amino acids. Germline V gene data show CDR1 as SEHNR and CDR2 as FQNEAQ (reference sequence). After removal of 5 bases from V and 5 bases from J, the junction contained 13 bases not matched to a gene. The CDR3 spells CASSDPPGQGRTEAFF. CDR3 coding DNA: TGTGCCAGCAGCGACCCCCCTGGACAGGGTAGGACTGAAGCTTTCTTT.

The chain carries TRBV7-8 and TRBJ1-3; D uncertain. The V end lost 5 bases, the J end lost 0 bases, and 8 bases lay between the germline ends. This CDR3 has 14 amino acids. Germline-derived CDR1 and CDR2 are SGHVS and FQNEAQ. As DNA, the CDR3 is TGTGCCAGCAGCCATACCCCCTCTGGAAACACCATATATTTT. This gives the protein CASSHTPSGNTIYF.

As for this clone: Within the sample, other DNA sequences also encode this same CDR3. This rearrangement joins TRBV18 to TRBJ2-5; 7 bases line up with TRBD1. Germline V lookup: CDR1 KGHSH, CDR2 LQKENI. V gave up 0 bases and J gave up 3 bases; unmatched junction bases: 4. The CDR3 runs to 15 residues. CDR3 nucleotides: TGTGCCAGCTCACCACCCGGGACAGTTAAAGAGACCCAGTACTTC. It is translated as CASSPPGTVKETQYF.

This clone was picked up a small number of times. This rearrangement joins TRBV9 to TRBJ1-1; no clear D. V lost 3 bases, J lost 2 bases, and 14 bases lay in between. Germline V gene data show CDR1 as SGDLS and CDR2 as YYNGEE. The CDR3 loop spans 15 amino acids. CDR3 sequence reads: CASSARLGRNTEAFF. For the CDR3, the DNA is TGTGCCAGCAGCGCGCGTCTTGGACGCAACACTGAAGCTTTCTTT.

V and J are TRBV18 and TRBJ1-5; D might be TRBD1 (5 bases). Germline-derived CDR1 and CDR2 are KGHSH and LQKENI. Trimming took 0 bases from V and 10 from J, leaving 16 bases between them. The CDR3 has 15 amino acids. The CDR3 loop is CASSPPRLKGYPQHF. The CDR3 nucleotides read TGTGCCAGCTCACCACCGAGATTAAAGGGGTATCCCCAGCATTTT.

There are a few counts of this clone. The chain couples TRBV30 to TRBJ1-2; 7 bases map to TRBD1. The CDR3 length is 11 residues. Germline V gives CDR1 GTSNPN, CDR2 SVGIG (reference sequence). After removal of 8 bases from V and 3 bases from J, the junction contained 3 bases not matched to a gene. CDR3 DNA: TGTGCCGGGGACAGAGACTATGGCTACACCTTC. This codes for CAGDRDYGYTF.

This clone was observed a handful of times. The CDR3 spells CAISDIGGGRETQYF. As DNA, the CDR3 is TGTGCCATCAGTGATATTGGCGGTGGTAGGGAGACCCAGTACTTC. The J gene is TRBJ2-5, the V gene TRBV10-3; D unclear. This CDR3 has 15 residues. V was clipped by 3 bases and J by 5 bases, with 16 bases between them. Per the germline V gene, CDR1 is ENHRY and CDR2 is SYGVKD.

CDR3 residues: CASSSRTGTNTEAFF. The CDR3 nucleotides are TGTGCCAGCAGCTCCCGGACAGGGACGAACACTGAAGCTTTCTTT. This sequence joins TRBV7-6 and TRBJ1-1; 8 nucleotides match TRBD1. The V segment lost 4 bases and the J segment 1 base; nucleotides outside the gene matches: 5. The germline CDR1 and CDR2 sequences are SGHVS and FNYEAQ. The CDR3 is 15 residues long.

This rearrangement joins TRBV29-1 to TRBJ2-1; TRBD2 is a possible D gene (6 bases). Trimming took off 7 bases at V and 8 bases at J, with 18 bases between the two ends. Germline V gene lookup returns CDR1 SQVTM and CDR2 ANQGSEA. The CDR3 runs 13 residues. CDR3 sequence reads: CSGGTSPIDEQFF. The CDR3 DNA is TGCAGCGGCGGGACCTCTCCCATCGATGAGCAGTTCTTC.

The V and J genes are TRBV7-2 and TRBJ2-7; a possible D gene is TRBD1 (6 bases). V was cut by 2 bases and J by 0 bases, with 14 bases left in between. This CDR3 has 16 amino acids. The germline V gene encodes CDR1 SGHTA and CDR2 FQGNSA. The CDR3 coding sequence is TGTGCCAGCAGCTTACGTGGGACACCAAGCTCCTACGAGCAGTACTTC. It is translated as CASSLRGTPSSYEQYF.

A few counts support this clone. The chain couples TRBV29-1 to TRBJ2-3; D unclear. The CDR3 is made up of 11 amino acids. Trimming took off 8 bases at V and 6 bases at J, with 12 bases between the two ends. Germline values: CDR1 SQVTM, CDR2 ANQGSEA. CDR3 loop: CSSSDGDTQYF. CDR3 nucleotides: TGCAGCTCCTCGGACGGGGATACGCAGTATTTT.

V usage is TRBV5-1 and J usage is TRBJ2-7, with 11 bases matching TRBD1. Trimming took 4 bases from V and 7 from J; bases not matched to a gene: 7. In germline, CDR1 is SGHRS, CDR2 YFSETQ. This CDR3 has 14 residues. CDR3: CASSPGTGGREQYF. DNA for the CDR3: TGCGCCAGCAGCCCAGGGACAGGGGGAAGGGAGCAGTACTTC.

This chain links TRBV27 with TRBJ1-6; 7 nucleotides agree with TRBD1. Per the germline V gene, CDR1 is MNHEY and CDR2 is SMNVEV (reference sequence). The junction had 10 bases not matched to a gene; V was cut back by 7 bases and J by 4 bases. The CDR3 runs to 16 residues. CDR3 protein: CASTKGAGTYNSPLHF. The CDR3 DNA reads as TGTGCCAGCACCAAGGGGGCAGGAACTTATAATTCACCCCTCCACTTT.

The chain employs TRBV27 and TRBJ2-3, with D unresolved. Germline V gives CDR1 MNHEY, CDR2 SMNVEV (reference sequence). CDR3 length equals 14 residues. The V end lost 2 bases, the J end lost 0 bases, and 6 bases lay between the germline ends. In DNA, the CDR3 is TGTGCCAGCAGTTTAAGGGCTAGCACAGATACGCAGTATTTT. Translated: CASSLRASTDTQYF.

This clone has only a few counts. This sample includes further DNA sequences coding for the same CDR3. This chain uses TRBV30 with TRBJ1-1; D remains ambiguous. The V end was cut by 0 bases, the J end by 1 base, with 6 bases between. Germline lookup yields CDR1 GTSNPN and CDR2 SVGIG (reference sequence). The CDR3 contains 13 residues. The CDR3 DNA reads TGTGCCTGGAGTGTACAACCGAACACTGAAGCTTTCTTT. Encoded protein: CAWSVQPNTEAFF. Variable domain in full (rest from reference TRBV30 and TRBJ1-1): SQTIHQWPATLVQPVGSPLSLECTVEGTSNPNLYWYRQAAGRGLQLLFYSVGIGQISSEVPQNLSASRPQDRQFILSSKKLLLSDSGFYLCAWSVQPNTEAFFGQGTRLTVV.

This clone appeared a few times. The chain recombines TRBV28 with TRBJ2-4, with 9 bases identical to TRBD1. CDR1 is MDHEN and CDR2 is SYDVKM in the germline V gene. V lost 6 bases, J lost 0 bases, and 15 bases stayed unmatched. The CDR3 is 19 residues long. The CDR3 sequence is CASRPGQGRSPSAKNIQYF. Here the CDR3 DNA reads TGTGCCAGCAGACCCGGACAGGGGCGGTCTCCTTCAGCCAAAAACATTCAGTACTTC.

This clone was recorded a few times. This rearrangement joins TRBV30 to TRBJ2-7; TRBD2 aligns across 9 bases. Germline V CDR1 and CDR2: GTSNPN, SVGIG (reference sequence). This CDR3 is 14 amino acids long. Trimming took 2 bases from V and 2 from J; bases not matched to a gene: 4. The CDR3 sequence: CAWSSGGRAYEQYF. The CDR3, as DNA: TGTGCCTGGAGTTCGGGCGGGAGGGCCTACGAGCAGTACTTC.

The V and J genes are TRBV29-1 and TRBJ1-3, with no clear D. In germline, CDR1 is SQVTM, CDR2 ANQGSEA. The CDR3 extends over 14 amino acids. The V end was cut by 6 bases, the J end by 1 base, with 13 bases between. Here the CDR3 DNA reads TGCAGCGTGGTCGTTCGGGGATCTGGAAACACCATATATTTT. Amino acids: CSVVVRGSGNTIYF.

The gene calls are TRBV7-9 and TRBJ2-1, with 10 bases aligning to TRBD2. Germline CDR1 SEHNR, CDR2 FQNEAQ (reference sequence). The CDR3 is 16 amino acids. V dropped 5 bases and J dropped 6; count of bases not matched to a gene: 10. The chain's CDR3 is CASSRTGTSALNEQFF. The CDR3 coding sequence is TGTGCCAGCAGCCGAACCGGGACTAGCGCCCTCAATGAGCAGTTCTTC.

This sequence joins TRBV7-2 and TRBJ1-2; no clear D gene. Deletions cut 2 bases from V and 4 bases from J, with 11 bases between. The CDR3 runs to 14 residues. In germline, CDR1 is SGHTA, CDR2 FQGNSA. DNA for the CDR3: TGTGCCAGCAGCTTATCCTCACAGATCTATGGCTACACCTTC. Protein: CASSLSSQIYGYTF.

In its sample, this clone was seen a few times. The J gene is TRBJ2-6, the V gene TRBV15; D gene ambiguous. CDR1 is LNHNV, CDR2 YYDKDF, per germline (reference sequence). V dropped 0 bases and J dropped 0 bases, with 9 bases sitting between them. This CDR3 has 17 amino acids. The CDR3 loop reads CATSRDMGSSGANVLTF. The CDR3 DNA reads TGTGCCACCAGCAGAGATATGGGCAGCTCTGGGGCCAACGTCCTGACTTTC.